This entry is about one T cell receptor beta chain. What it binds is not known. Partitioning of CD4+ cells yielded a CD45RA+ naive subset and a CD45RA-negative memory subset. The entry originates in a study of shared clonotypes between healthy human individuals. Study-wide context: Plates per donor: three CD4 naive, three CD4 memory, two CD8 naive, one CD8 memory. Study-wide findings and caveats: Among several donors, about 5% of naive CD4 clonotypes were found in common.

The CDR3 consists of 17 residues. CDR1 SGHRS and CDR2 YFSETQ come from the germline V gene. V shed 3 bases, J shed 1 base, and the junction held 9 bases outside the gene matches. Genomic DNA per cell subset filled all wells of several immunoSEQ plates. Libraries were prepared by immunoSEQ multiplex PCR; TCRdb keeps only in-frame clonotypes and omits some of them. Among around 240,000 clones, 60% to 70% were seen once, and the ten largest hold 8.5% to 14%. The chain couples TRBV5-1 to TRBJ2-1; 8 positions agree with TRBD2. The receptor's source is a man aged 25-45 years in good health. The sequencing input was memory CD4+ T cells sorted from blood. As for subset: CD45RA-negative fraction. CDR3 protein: CASSYRTSRRSYNEQFF. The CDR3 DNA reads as TGCGCCAGCAGCTATCGGACTAGCCGAAGATCCTACAATGAGCAGTTCTTC.